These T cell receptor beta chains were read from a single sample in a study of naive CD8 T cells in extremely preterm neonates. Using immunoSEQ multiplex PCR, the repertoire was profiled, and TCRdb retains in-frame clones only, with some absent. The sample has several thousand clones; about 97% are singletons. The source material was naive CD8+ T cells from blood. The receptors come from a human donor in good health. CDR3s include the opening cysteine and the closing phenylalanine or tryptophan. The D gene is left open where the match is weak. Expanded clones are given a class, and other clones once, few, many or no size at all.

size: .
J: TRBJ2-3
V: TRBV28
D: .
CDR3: CASSSPGVEDTQYF
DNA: TGTGCCAGCAGTTCCCCGGGAGTGGAAGATACGCAGTATTTT

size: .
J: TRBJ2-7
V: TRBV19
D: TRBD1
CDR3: CASSIRTGGTNEQYF
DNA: TGTGCCAGTAGTATAAGGACAGGGGGAACTAACGAGCAGTACTTC

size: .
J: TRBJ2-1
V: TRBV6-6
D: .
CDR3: CASSYREEQFF
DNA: TGTGCCAGCAGTTATAGGGAGGAGCAGTTCTTC

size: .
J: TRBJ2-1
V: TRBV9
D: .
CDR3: CASSGPSDSYNEQFF
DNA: TGTGCCAGCAGCGGACCTAGCGACAGTTACAATGAGCAGTTCTTC

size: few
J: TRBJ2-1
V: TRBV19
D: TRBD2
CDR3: CASSIIGTSGTYNEQFF
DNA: TGTGCCAGTAGTATTATCGGGACTAGCGGGACCTACAATGAGCAGTTCTTC

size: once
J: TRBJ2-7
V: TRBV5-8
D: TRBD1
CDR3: CASSFPRDSTYEQYF
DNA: TGTGCCAGCAGCTTTCCCCGGGACAGCACCTACGAGCAGTACTTC

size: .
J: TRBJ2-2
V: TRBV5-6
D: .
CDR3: CASSRGVTGELFF
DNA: TGTGCCAGCAGCCGAGGAGTCACCGGGGAGCTGTTTTTT

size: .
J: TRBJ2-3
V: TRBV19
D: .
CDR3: CASSEWDGDSDTQYF
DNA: TGTGCCAGTAGTGAATGGGACGGGGACTCGGATACGCAGTATTTT

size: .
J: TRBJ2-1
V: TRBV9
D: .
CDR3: CASSDSQASYNEQFF
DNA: TGTGCCAGCAGCGACAGCCAGGCCTCCTACAATGAGCAGTTCTTC

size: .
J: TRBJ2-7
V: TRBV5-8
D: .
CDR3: CASSHLYEQYF
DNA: TGTGCCAGCAGCCACTTATACGAGCAGTACTTC

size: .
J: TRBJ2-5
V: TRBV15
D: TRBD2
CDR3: CATSSRTSRETQYF
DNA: TGTGCCACCAGCTCCCGGACTAGCCGAGAGACCCAGTACTTC

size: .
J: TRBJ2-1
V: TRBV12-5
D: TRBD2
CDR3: CASGLEGGLNEQFF
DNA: TGTGCTAGTGGTTTGGAGGGAGGGCTCAATGAGCAGTTCTTC

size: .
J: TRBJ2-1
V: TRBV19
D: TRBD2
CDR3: CASSIGAGGVYNEQFF
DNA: TGTGCCAGTAGTATAGGAGCGGGAGGCGTGTACAATGAGCAGTTCTTC

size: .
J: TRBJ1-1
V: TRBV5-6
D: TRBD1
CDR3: CASSLGQGAGWDTEAFF
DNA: TGTGCCAGCAGCTTGGGACAGGGGGCCGGTTGGGACACTGAAGCTTTCTTT

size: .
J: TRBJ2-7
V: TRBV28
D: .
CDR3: CASSPRLSVYEQYF
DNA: TGTGCCAGCAGCCCCCGGTTGTCGGTCTACGAGCAGTACTTC

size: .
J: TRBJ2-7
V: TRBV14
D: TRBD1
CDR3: CASSQGSDRGVNEQYF
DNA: TGTGCCAGCAGCCAAGGATCGGACAGGGGGGTCAACGAGCAGTACTTC

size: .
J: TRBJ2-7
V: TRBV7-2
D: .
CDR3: CASSPPYSYEQYF
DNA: TGTGCCAGCAGCCCCCCATACTCCTACGAGCAGTACTTC

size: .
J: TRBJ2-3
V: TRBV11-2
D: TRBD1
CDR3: CASSYRGTVTDTQYF
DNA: TGTGCCAGCAGCTACAGGGGAACGGTCACAGATACGCAGTATTTT

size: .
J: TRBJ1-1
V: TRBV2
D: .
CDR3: CASSYREEGAFF
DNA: TGTGCCAGCTCCTACAGGGAAGAGGGAGCTTTCTTT

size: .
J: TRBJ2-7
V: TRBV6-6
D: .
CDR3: CASSYGQRPYEQYF
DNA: TGTGCCAGCAGTTACGGCCAGCGGCCCTACGAGCAGTACTTC

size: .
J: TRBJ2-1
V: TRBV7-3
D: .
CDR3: CATSPVGGSRDEQFF
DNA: TGTGCCACCTCCCCCGTAGGCGGGTCAAGGGATGAGCAGTTCTTC

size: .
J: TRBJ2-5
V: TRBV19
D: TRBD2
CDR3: CASSPNFRTSGSVQETQYF
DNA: TGTGCCAGTAGCCCTAATTTCCGGACTAGCGGGAGTGTCCAAGAGACCCAGTACTTC

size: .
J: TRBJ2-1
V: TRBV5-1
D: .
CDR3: CASGPLGGNEQFF
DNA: TGCGCCAGCGGTCCTCTAGGAGGCAATGAGCAGTTCTTC

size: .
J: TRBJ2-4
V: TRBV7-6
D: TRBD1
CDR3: CASSLGTGGVDIQYF
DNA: TGTGCCAGCAGCTTAGGGACAGGGGGTGTGGACATTCAGTACTTC

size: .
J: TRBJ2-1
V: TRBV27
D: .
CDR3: CASSFVPSSYNEQFF
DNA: TGTGCCAGCAGTTTCGTACCGAGCTCCTACAATGAGCAGTTCTTC